A single sample is the source of the 5 T cell receptor beta chains below, sequenced in a study of CD8+CD57+ T cells in acquired aplastic anemia. All sequencing subjects had displayed CD8+CD57+ cell expansion on flow cytometry. Genomic DNA templated the TCR beta VDJ and CDR3 profiling. TCRdb reanalysed the reads using MiXCR and keeps one entry per CDR3 protein. The data show hundreds of thousands of distinct CDR3 sequences, approximately 57% seen once. Sequences were obtained from sorted CD4+, CD8+, or CD8+CD57+ T cells (not recorded which) from PBMCs. The receptors shown here come from a human donor with aplastic anemia.

As to this clonotype: One end of the junction varies from germline; a read error may be responsible. In DNA, the CDR3 is TGCAGCGCTAGACGGACGACGACTTTCTTT. Translation gives CSARRTTTFF. This chain links TRBV20-1 with TRBJ1-1; D not resolved. The CDR3 is made up of 10 amino acids. Germline V CDR1 and CDR2: DFQATT, SNEGSKA (reference sequence).

In its sample, this clonotype was seen many times. The chain has TRBV20-1 and TRBJ1-2; D is unresolved. This CDR3 contains 14 residues. Germline V gene sequence: CDR1 DFQATT, CDR2 SNEGSKA (reference sequence). V lost 5 bases and J lost 2, with 15 bases in between. In DNA form, the CDR3 reads TGCAGTGCTGCCATAGGGAATTCAAACTATGGCTACACCTTC. Its protein is CSAAIGNSNYGYTF.

In its sample, this clonotype was seen many times. J is TRBJ1-4 and V is TRBV7-9, with TRBD1 as a possible D gene (5 bases). Deletions cut 5 bases from V and 8 bases from J, with 18 bases between. Germline lookup yields CDR1 SEHNR and CDR2 FQNEAQ (reference sequence). This CDR3 contains 15 residues. The CDR3 DNA is TGTGCCAGCAGCACCACGGGGGTACGAGGCGAAAAACTGTTTTTT. Amino acids: CASSTTGVRGEKLFF.

With regard to this clonotype: The conserved closing phenylalanine or tryptophan is absent in this CDR3, likely reflecting a read error. The V call is TRBV9, the J call TRBJ1-2; D not resolved. The CDR3 consists of 12 residues. CDR1 SGDLS and CDR2 YYNGEE come from the germline V gene. The V end was cut by 3 bases, the J end by 5 bases, with 8 bases between. CDR3 DNA sequence: TGTGCCAGCAGCGGGTGGGAATATGGCTACACCTCC. Translated, it gives CASSGWEYGYTS.

This clonotype was counted a few times. The chain uses TRBV15 and TRBJ2-3; possibly TRBD2 for D (7 bases). V was trimmed by 0 bases and J by 0 bases, leaving 10 bases between them. Germline V gives CDR1 LNHNV, CDR2 YYDKDF (reference sequence). This CDR3 has 16 residues. CDR3 sequence reads: CATSRDGGASTDTQYF. CDR3 bases: TGTGCCACCAGCAGAGATGGGGGGGCTAGCACAGATACGCAGTATTTT.